This TCR beta chain was observed in a study of T cell repertoires in cytomegalovirus infection. Notes on the study in general: Dominating the ex vivo response were TCR beta clonotypes that were CMV-specific and HLA-C-restricted.

A note on this clonotype: Antigen unknown.

TCRdb reanalysed the reads using MiXCR and keeps one entry per CDR3 protein. The sample has around 530,000 distinct CDR3 sequences; about 26% are singletons. This CDR3 region has 18 residues. Germline CDR1 MNHEY, CDR2 SVGEGT. The junction had 15 bases not matched to a gene; V was cut back by 2 bases and J by 7 bases. The TCR sequence derives from a human donor in good health (CMV status not recorded). Some clones in this sample may be carry-over from other donors' samples. This chain uses TRBV6-2 or TRBV6-3 with TRBJ2-4; 9 nucleotides match TRBD2. The source material was PBMCs. CDR3 bases: TGTGCCAGCAGTTACCGACCCAGCGGGAGGTTCGGTTTGAACATTCAGTACTTC. As protein: CASSYRPSGRFGLNIQYF.